This TCR beta chain was documented in a study of T cell responses to AZD1222 COVID-19 vaccine. Libraries were prepared by immunoSEQ multiplex PCR; TCRdb keeps only in-frame clonotypes and omits some of them. The table shows about 150,000 clones, with approximately 89% occurring only once. Combined were second doses at about 4 or about 12 weeks. Trimming removed 2 bases at V and 2 bases at J, with 14 bases between. Germline CDR1 SGHAT, CDR2 FQDESV (reference sequence). There are 16 residues in the CDR3. Study outcomes and limitations: Mostly white British, mostly female donors; authors suggested clonal diversity may be underestimated.

This clone occurred once. Its antigen remains unknown. The sequenced sample was peripheral blood, obtained 28 days after the second AZD1222 dose. The chain carries TRBV11-1 and TRBJ2-3; a weak D match, TRBD2 (5 bases). This sequence originates from an adult who received the AZD1222 COVID-19 vaccine. In DNA form, the CDR3 reads TGTGCCAGCAGCTTATTGGTGAGCGGTTCCACAGATACGCAGTATTTT. Protein product: CASSLLVSGSTDTQYF.